The next 11 T cell receptor beta chains were all read from a single sample in a study of siplizumab effects on memory and regulatory T cells. The table came from immunoSEQ multiplex PCR; TCRdb's copy has only in-frame clones and leaves some out. This sample has approximately 120,000 clones, with about 91% found just once. The sample comprised Tregs sorted from blood. The receptors were gathered from a human donor in good health.

This clone was counted once. The gene calls are TRBV11-2 and TRBJ1-3; weak D call: TRBD1 (5 bases). The germline gives CDR1 SGHAT, CDR2 FQNNGV. V was pared by 0 bases and J by 6 bases, with 21 bases between. This CDR3 spans 18 amino acids. The CDR3 coding sequence is TGTGCCAGCAGCTTAGATGTCTGGAGGGGCGCTACAGTAAACACCATATATTTT. Residues: CASSLDVWRGATVNTIYF.

This clone has a single count. This chain uses TRBV5-4 with TRBJ2-3; the D gene is possibly TRBD2 (6 bases). V was clipped by 3 bases and J by 2 bases, with 13 bases between them. The CDR3 has 15 amino acids. CDR1 and CDR2 from the germline V gene are SGHNT and YYREEE (reference sequence). The CDR3 here is CASSSGGAYTDTQYF. The CDR3 region has the DNA TGTGCCAGCAGCTCGGGCGGGGCCTACACAGATACGCAGTATTTT.

The J gene is TRBJ2-2, the V gene TRBV7-8, with 14 bases fitting TRBD2. CDR1 SGHVS and CDR2 FQNEAQ come from the germline V gene. The CDR3 consists of 17 residues. With 11 bases clipped from V and 0 bases from J, the junction kept 8 bases outside the gene matches. DNA for the CDR3: TGTGCCGCCGGGACTAGCGGGAGTATCGCGAACACCGGGGAGCTGTTTTTT. Its protein product is CAAGTSGSIANTGELFF.

This chain links TRBV10-3 with TRBJ2-7, with TRBD2 as a possible D gene (5 bases). V lost 6 bases, J lost 8 bases, and 17 bases lay in between. Germline values: CDR1 ENHRY, CDR2 SYGVKD. CDR3 size: 13 residues. CDR3 in amino acids: CAISVDGLNKQYF. The CDR3, as DNA: TGTGCCATCAGCGTCGACGGACTCAATAAGCAGTACTTC.

This clone appeared once. The V call is TRBV5-1, the J call TRBJ2-6; no clear D gene. CDR1 is SGHRS and CDR2 is YFSETQ in the germline V gene. CDR3 length: 15 amino acids. The V and J ends lost 0 bases and 2 bases respectively, with 6 bases between them. The CDR3 is CASSLVLTGANVLTF. The CDR3 DNA reads TGCGCCAGCAGCTTGGTTCTAACTGGGGCCAACGTCCTGACTTTC.

CDR3 residues: CASSFGMAGGELQYF. In DNA form, the CDR3 reads TGCGCCAGCAGCTTCGGGATGGCGGGAGGAGAGTTGCAGTACTTC. The rearrangement links TRBV5-1 to TRBJ2-7; TRBD2 matches at 8 bases. J lost 9 bases, V lost 2 bases, and 13 bases had no gene match. The germline V gene encodes CDR1 SGHRS and CDR2 YFSETQ. This CDR3 has 15 amino acids. Drawing the rest from reference TRBV5-1 and TRBJ2-7, the complete variable domain is KAGVTQTPRYLIKTRGQQVTLSCSPISGHRSVSWYQQTPGQGLQFLFEYFSETQRNKGNFPGRFSGRQFSNSRSEMNVSTLELGDSALYLCASSFGMAGGELQYFGPGTRLTVT.

The chain has TRBV5-4 and TRBJ1-3; D gene unclear. CDR3 length: 14 amino acids. Germline CDR1 SGHNT, CDR2 YYREEE (reference sequence). The V end was cut by 4 bases, the J end by 0 bases, with 8 bases between. The CDR3 sequence is CASSKGISGNTIYF. For the CDR3, the DNA is TGTGCCAGCAGCAAGGGTATCTCTGGAAACACCATATATTTT. Using reference TRBV5-4 and TRBJ1-3 for the parts outside the CDR3, the full variable domain is ETGVTQSPTHLIKTRGQQVTLRCSSQSGHNTVSWYQQALGQGPQFIFQYYREEENGRGNFPPRFSGLQFPNYSSELNVNALELDDSALYLCASSKGISGNTIYFGEGSWLTVV.

This rearrangement joins TRBV5-8 to TRBJ1-2; TRBD1 matches 7 bases. The CDR3 has 15 residues. Germline loops: CDR1 SGHTS, CDR2 YDEGEE. V was pared by 1 base and J by 6 bases, with 9 bases of the junction left unmatched. In nucleotides, the CDR3 is TGTGCCAGCAGCTTGTTGTTAGGGGGCTACGATGGCTACACCTTC. Encoded protein: CASSLLLGGYDGYTF.

The genes are TRBV11-1 and TRBJ2-3; 7 nucleotides line up with TRBD2. Trimming at V came to 6 bases and at J to 2 bases, leaving 11 bases not matched to a gene. Looked up from germline, CDR1 is SGHAT and CDR2 is FQDESV (reference sequence). This CDR3 region has 16 residues. The CDR3 spells CASRGSGTYYTDTQYF. CDR3 coding DNA: TGTGCCAGCAGGGGCAGCGGGACCTACTACACAGATACGCAGTATTTT.

This chain joins TRBV19 and TRBJ2-7, with D possibly matching TRBD1 (6 bases). The CDR3 extends over 14 amino acids. V lost 3 bases, J lost 2 bases, and 11 bases lay in between. The germline gives CDR1 LNHDA, CDR2 SQIVND (reference sequence). The CDR3: CASSISRDTYEQYF. The CDR3 DNA reads as TGTGCCAGTAGTATCTCCCGGGACACCTACGAGCAGTACTTC. The full variable domain, its missing parts supplied by reference TRBV19 and TRBJ2-7, is DGGITQSPKYLFRKEGQNVTLSCEQNLNHDAMYWYRQDPGQGLRLIYYSQIVNDFQKGDIAEGYSVSREKKESFPLTVTSAQKNPTAFYLCASSISRDTYEQYFGPGTRLTVT.

This sequence joins TRBV6-1 and TRBJ2-3, with a possible D match to TRBD1 (6 bases). V shed 6 bases and J shed 1 base, with 14 bases lying between them. From germline, CDR1 is MNHNS and CDR2 SASEGT. CDR3 length: 15 amino acids. The DNA of the CDR3 is TGTGCCAGCAGAGCCGGGACAAGAGGCACAGATACGCAGTATTTT. Translation gives CASRAGTRGTDTQYF.